This TCR beta chain originates from a study of neoadjuvant anti-PD-1 for oral cavity cancer (dated by TCRdb to 2020 to 2022). About the full investigation: Patients mostly received three to four biweekly doses of nivolumab at 3 mg/kg before curative-intent surgical resection. For patients who did not progress, a fourth nivolumab dose was given around day 43, followed by definitive surgical resection on days 50-56. Responders were defined as patients with complete response, partial response or stable disease by RECIST 1.1; non-responders were defined as patients with progression. The parent correlative cohort included some twelve patients, with an approximately 30% response rate.

For deep sequencing of PBMC libraries, mostly around 520 ng of input genomic DNA was used, and six replicates were run per sample. The immunoSEQ hsTCRbeta kit was used to prepare TCRbeta libraries according to the manufacturer's instructions. Sequencing of the completed libraries took place using an Illumina NovaSeq 6000 S4 flow cell after they had been pooled to roughly 2.9 nM. In the paper's pipeline: The immunoSEQ Analyzer handled quality control and preprocessing of the raw data. The analysis was limited to productive rearrangements, and each clonotype was defined by a unique CDR3 amino acid sequence. Repertoire clonality was estimated as the Gini-Simpson index, which was computed with the R package tcR. Student's t test was used to compare Gini indices, and Pearson correlation was used to assess associations with tumor size change. TCRdb provides this immuneACCESS table in a form limited to in-frame rearrangements. Some clones are lacking; in checked studies, under half of them reflect an unresolved V gene, and why the rest are absent is not known. D and trimming were read from the DNA, whereas the V and J calls and clone size are those reported in that table. The sample table records about 14,000 clones; about 74% of these occur just once. 2.5% to 3% of the sample comes from the top ten.

The time point tag for this specimen amounts to: after neoadjuvant nivolumab, at surgical resection. Patients were newly diagnosed with stage II-IVA oral cavity squamous cell carcinoma and had received no prior systemic or radiation treatment. The cohort was composed of patients with HPV-negative, locally advanced oral cavity squamous cell carcinoma. No culture maintenance or expansion was done, as the peripheral blood mononuclear cells went straight to analysis. Samples came from a longitudinal correlative study of a single-arm phase II trial of neoadjuvant nivolumab in oral cavity squamous cell carcinoma. Genomic DNA-based TCRbeta sequencing was performed on subject-matched pre- and post-treatment PBMCs and tumors from three responders and three non-responders. Peripheral blood mononuclear cells were collected before nivolumab treatment and again after treatment, at the time of surgery. The Maxwell RSC DNA from Cells kit was used to isolate genomic DNA from PBMCs.

Findings and caveats that apply to the study as a whole: TCR analyses included only a few patients per response group, and the authors called for larger cohorts for validation. Higher pretreatment blood Treg/Th17 ratios correlated with higher pretreatment blood TCRbeta clonality and lower post-treatment tumor TCRbeta clonality. After neoadjuvant nivolumab, T cell clonality (Gini index) in PBMCs was significantly higher in non-responders than in responders.

Regarding this clone: Its antigen is currently not known. Per-base quality was not reported, and no clone a single base away is much larger than it.

This clonotype was sampled from a person aged 40 to 85 with oral cavity squamous cell carcinoma. The starting material was PBMCs, obtained after nivolumab (anti-PD-1) treatment.

CDR3 loop: CAISAGLNTGELFF. Here is the DNA: TGTGCCATCAGTGCCGGGTTGAACACCGGGGAGCTGTTTTTT. This chain is built from TRBV10-3 and TRBJ2-2, with no confidently assigned D gene. CDR1 and CDR2, per the germline V gene, are ENHRY and SYGVKD. The CDR3 spans 14 residues, from the cysteine through the phenylalanine. Solely the CDR3 DNA is kept, with 42 bases framed from the first base. Trimming at the junction amounts to 4 bases on V and 1 base on J, and the germline ends lie 7 bases apart.